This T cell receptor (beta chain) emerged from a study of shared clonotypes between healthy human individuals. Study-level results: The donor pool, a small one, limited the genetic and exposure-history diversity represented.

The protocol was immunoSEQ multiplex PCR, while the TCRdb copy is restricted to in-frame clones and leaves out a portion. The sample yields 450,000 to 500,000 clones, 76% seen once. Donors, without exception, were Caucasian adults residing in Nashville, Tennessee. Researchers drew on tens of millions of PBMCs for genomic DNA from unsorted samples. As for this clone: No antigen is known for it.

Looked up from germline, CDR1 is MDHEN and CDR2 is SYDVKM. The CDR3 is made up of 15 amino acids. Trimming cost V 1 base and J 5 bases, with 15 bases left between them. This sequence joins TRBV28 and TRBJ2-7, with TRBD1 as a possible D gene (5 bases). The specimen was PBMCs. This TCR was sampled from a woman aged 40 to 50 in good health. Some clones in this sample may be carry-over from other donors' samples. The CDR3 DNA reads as TGTGCCAGCAGTTTATCAATGGCAGGGATCAACGAGCAGTACTTC. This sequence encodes CASSLSMAGINEQYF.